This T cell receptor (beta chain) was sequenced for a study of CD8 T cells in ankylosing spondylitis. General study findings and limits: Significant enrichment of disease-linked clones was reportedly seen in matched ankylosing spondylitis synovial fluid.

In TCRdb, the 5' RACE reads were re-called with MiXCR into one record per CDR3 protein. Altogether about 190,000 distinct CDR3 sequences are present, over 10% being singletons, with the ten largest covering 11%. Worth noting for this clonotype: Its antigen is unidentified.

The receptor's source is a female donor with ankylosing spondylitis or in good health (not recorded which). The sample was blood, either unsorted or a sorted T cell fraction (not recorded which).

CDR3 in amino acids: CSAISTRTSVSYNEQFF. Here the CDR3 DNA reads TGCAGTGCTATTTCTACCCGAACTAGCGTCTCCTACAATGAGCAGTTCTTC. The chain carries TRBV20-1 and TRBJ2-1, with 7 bases matching TRBD2. Per germline, CDR1 DFQATT and CDR2 SNEGSKA (reference sequence). The trim removed 4 bases at V and 0 bases at J, leaving 12 bases unmatched. The CDR3 totals 17 residues.